These T cell receptor beta chains were read from a single sample in a study of CD8+CD57+ T cells in acquired aplastic anemia. TCRdb reprocessed the reads with MiXCR, giving one entry per CDR3 protein. The sample lists over 150,000 distinct CDR3 sequences, roughly three fifths occurring once. The sequenced sample consisted of sorted CD4+, CD8+, or CD8+CD57+ T cells (not recorded which) from PBMCs. These TCRs come from a human donor with aplastic anemia. Both conserved end residues are part of each CDR3. The D gene is left open where the match is weak. Clone size is given for some rows only: seen once, a few or many times, or a class if the clone is expanded.

TRBV29-1	.	.	TRBJ2-1	CSVPSLRSYNEQFF	TGCAGCGTGCCCAGTCTAAGATCCTACAATGAGCAGTTCTTC
TRBV9	.	.	TRBJ2-3	CASSPPGALAQYF	TGTGCCAGCAGCCCTCCCGGGGCTCTAGCGCAGTATTTT
TRBV20-1	TRBD2	.	TRBJ2-3	CSARGGVIVTDTQYF	TGCAGTGCTAGGGGGGGGGTGATAGTCACAGATACGCAGTATTTT
TRBV20-1	.	.	TRBJ1-2	CSARRPDLNGYTF	TGCAGTGCTAGAAGGCCGGATCTCAATGGCTACACCTTC
TRBV19	.	many	TRBJ1-1	CASGGLYAEAFF	TGTGCCAGCGGGGGATTATATGCTGAAGCTTTCTTT
TRBV14	.	many	TRBJ1-5	CASTLRRGYSNQPQHF	TGTGCCAGCACCCTTCGAAGGGGTTATAGCAATCAGCCCCAGCATTTT
TRBV7-8	.	few	TRBJ2-7	CASSLALGGSSYEQYF	TGTGCCAGCAGCTTAGCGTTGGGGGGCAGCTCCTACGAGCAGTACTTC
TRBV25-1	TRBD1	.	TRBJ2-7	CASSTGQGDYEQYF	TGTGCCAGCAGCACCGGACAGGGTGATTACGAGCAGTACTTC
TRBV9	.	many	TRBJ2-7	CASSVAGGVYEQYF	TGTGCCAGCAGCGTAGCGGGGGGCGTCTACGAGCAGTACTTC
TRBV9	TRBD1	.	TRBJ1-3	CASSVVTGGPGNTIYF	TGTGCCAGCAGCGTAGTGACAGGGGGACCTGGAAACACCATATATTTT
TRBV25-1	TRBD2	.	TRBJ2-2	CASSDRSGRTYGELFF	TGTGCCAGCAGTGACCGTAGCGGGAGAACCTACGGGGAGCTGTTTTTT
TRBV7-2	TRBD1	few	TRBJ2-7	CASSFIGQGAYEQYF	TGTGCCAGCAGCTTTATCGGGCAGGGGGCCTACGAGCAGTACTTC
TRBV7-9	.	.	TRBJ2-1	CASSLAGVGVNEQFF	TGTGCCAGCAGCTTAGCGGGAGTCGGGGTCAATGAGCAGTTCTTC
TRBV20-1	TRBD1	.	TRBJ2-3	CSARDGTGRYEQYF	TGCAGTGCTAGAGATGGGACAGGCCGATACGAGCAGTATTTT
TRBV7-8	.	.	TRBJ2-1	CASRETRLYSGEQFF	TGTGCCAGCAGGGAGACACGTCTCTATAGTGGTGAGCAGTTCTTC
TRBV19	.	many	TRBJ2-4	CASIGPRNIQYF	TGTGCCAGTATCGGTCCACGAAACATTCAGTACTTC
TRBV30	TRBD1	.	TRBJ1-2	CAWSAGTQGARYGYTF	TGTGCCTGGAGTGCGGGTACCCAGGGGGCGCGGTATGGCTACACCTTC
TRBV2	.	.	TRBJ2-7	CASSGGGLSGEQYF	TGTGCCAGCAGTGGAGGGGGACTCTCGGGGGAGCAGTACTTC
TRBV15	TRBD1	many	TRBJ2-7	CATSKDRVPHEQYF	TGTGCCACCAGCAAGGACAGGGTTCCCCACGAGCAGTACTTC
TRBV6-1	TRBD1	.	TRBJ2-7	CASTPNRGNEQYF	TGTGCCAGCACTCCTAACAGGGGGAACGAGCAGTACTTC
TRBV20-1	TRBD1	few	TRBJ1-5	CSASGGQPNQPQHF	TGCAGTGCTAGCGGGGGACAGCCGAATCAGCCCCAGCATTTT
TRBV15	TRBD1	.	TRBJ2-7	CATSGPGTGGIEQYF	TGTGCCACCAGCGGTCCCGGGACAGGGGGTATCGAGCAGTACTTC
TRBV12-3/TRBV12-4	.	once	TRBJ1-1	CASSFRGSTEAFF	TGTGCCAGCAGTTTTCGAGGGAGCACTGAAGCTTTCTTT
TRBV12-5	TRBD1	.	TRBJ2-7	CASGLPRTGGYEQYF	TGTGCTAGTGGTTTGCCCCGGACAGGGGGCTACGAGCAGTACTTC
TRBV30	TRBD1	.	TRBJ1-1	CAWRTGNTEAFF	TGTGCCTGGCGGACAGGGAACACTGAAGCTTTCTTT
TRBV15	.	few	TRBJ1-1	CATSRFRGTEAFF	TGTGCCACCAGCCGTTTTCGGGGGACTGAAGCTTTCTTT
TRBV20-1	TRBD1	.	TRBJ2-7	CSARGQFEQYF	TGCAGTGCTAGGGGACAGTTCGAGCAGTACTTC
TRBV19	TRBD1	many	TRBJ1-1	CASSMRGQPEAFF	TGTGCCAGTAGTATGAGGGGACAGCCTGAAGCTTTCTTT
TRBV20-1	.	.	TRBJ2-7	CSASSSGTMSYEQYF	TGCAGTGCTAGCTCCTCCGGGACAATGTCCTACGAGCAGTACTTC
TRBV7-6	.	.	TRBJ1-6	CASSSHYREWSYNSPLHF	TGTGCCAGCAGCAGTCATTACCGGGAGTGGTCCTATAATTCACCCCTCCACTTT
TRBV6-5	TRBD2	many	TRBJ2-1	CASSLAGGPYNEQFF	TGTGCCAGCAGTCTAGCGGGGGGGCCATACAATGAGCAGTTCTTC
TRBV25-1	.	once	TRBJ2-3	CASSDPLGVRDTQYF	TGTGCCAGCAGTGATCCCCTGGGAGTGCGAGATACGCAGTATTTT
TRBV12-3/TRBV12-4	.	.	TRBJ2-1	CASSVGIGGHSYNEQFF	TGTGCCAGCAGTGTGGGTATCGGGGGGCATTCCTACAATGAGCAGTTCTTC
TRBV5-5	.	.	TRBJ1-2	CASSTLGGGGASDDGYTF	TGTGCCAGCAGCACCCTGGGGGGGGGGGGGGCCAGTGATGATGGCTACACCTTC
TRBV2	.	once	TRBJ1-2	CASSEDSVVYGYTF	TGTGCCAGCAGTGAGGACAGCGTAGTCTATGGCTACACCTTC